These T cell receptor beta chains were read from a single sample in a study of cytomegalovirus exposure and HLA in healthy donors. Here immunoSEQ multiplex PCR was the method, and the copy in TCRdb shows in-frame clones only, minus some. This table holds about 180,000 clones, 60% to 85% found once. Sequences were obtained from PBMCs. These receptors originate from a man in his late teens or twenties in good health and CMV-seronegative. The CDR3 runs from the conserved cysteine through the conserved F or W. Fields, in order: D gene, V gene, CDR3 protein. A D gene is named only where the DNA matches it firmly.

>TRBD1|TRBV5-5
CASSLGQGADSYEQYF
>.|TRBV9
CASSVGRRADTQYF
>TRBD2|TRBV4-1
CASSQAGGGWEQYF
>.|TRBV5-1
CASSPGTPGHEQYF
>.|TRBV6-5
CASSRNRNEQFF
>.|TRBV14
CASSPLHWQEQFF
>.|TRBV30
CAWSVVGGELFF
>TRBD1|TRBV7-2
CASSPEGQGIGGYTF
>TRBD2|TRBV5-6
CASRGEGEQYF
>.|TRBV19
CASSRQVVNEKLFF
>TRBD1|TRBV13
CASSSSLHRGPFGLDEKLFF
>.|TRBV7-2
CASSSGDSPLHF
>.|TRBV27
CASSTRQSGQDGYTF
>.|TRBV1
CTSSEPGTAWLSSGLSSYNEQFF
>.|TRBV7-9
CSSSQGYGELFF
>TRBD1|TRBV6-1
CASRHMDRGLQAFF
>TRBD2|TRBV27
CASGIAGGPSGELFF
>.|TRBV19
CAPLGRSGNEQFF
>.|TRBV7-9
CASSSGFGTQYF
>TRBD1|TRBV11-2
CASRGLTGGASSEQYF
>TRBD1|TRBV14
CASSLRTGMNTEAFF
>TRBD1|TRBV6-1
CASTEDRGFQETQYF
>.|TRBV4-2
CASMSGATRGMDYEQYF
>.|TRBV10-3
CAISESGQGSYGYTF
>TRBD1|TRBV19
CASSSGQGAIQETQYF
>.|TRBV6-1
CASSEGGQTSPLHF
>.|TRBV9
CASSPAGWNTIYF
>TRBD1|TRBV10-1
CASSGPQGGYGYTF
>.|TRBV4-2
CASSRAFTDTQYF
>.|TRBV11-2
CASSSTTYEQYF
>.|TRBV10-3
CATVGALNEKLFF
>.|TRBV18
CASSPGSGQETQYF
>TRBD1|TRBV15
CATSRPGTGVSAGGYTF
>.|TRBV5-4
CASSLTSGGEQYF
>TRBD1|TRBV5-1
CASSLDVGGGRGEKLFF
>TRBD1|TRBV5-1
CASSAQGVYEQYF
>.|TRBV5-6
CASSLAGFEQYF
>TRBD2|TRBV7-2
CASITARGASTDTQYF
>.|TRBV7-9
CASSLGTGGATNEKLFF
>.|TRBV5-1
CASSPGTPNQPQHF